This passage covers 24 T cell receptor beta chains from one sample sequenced in a study of OX40 agonist ivuxolimab in advanced cancers. Sequencing used immunoSEQ multiplex PCR; TCRdb keeps in-frame clones, though not all of them. Here the sample spans over 70,000 clones, around 86% being singletons. The sample consisted of CD4+ or CD8+ T cells sorted from blood, taken in a trial of the OX40 agonist ivuxolimab. These receptors were taken from an adult with an advanced solid tumor such as melanoma, head and neck, liver or kidney cancer.

The rearrangement joins TRBV7-7 to TRBJ2-7; perhaps TRBD2 as D (6 bases). Germline loops: CDR1 SSHAT, CDR2 FNYEAQ (reference sequence). This CDR3 region has 15 residues. With 1 base removed from V and 3 bases from J, the gap between germline ends came to 13 bases. CDR3 loop: CASSLGTGVDYEQYF. Here the CDR3 DNA reads TGTGCCAGCAGCTTAGGAACGGGGGTCGACTACGAGCAGTACTTC. Looking up the rest from reference TRBV7-7 and TRBJ2-7 gives the full variable domain: GAGVSQSPRYKVTKRGQDVTLRCDPISSHATLYWYQQALGQGPEFLTYFNYEAQPDKSGLPSDRFSAERPEGSISTLTIQRTEQRDSAMYRCASSLGTGVDYEQYFGPGTRLTVT.

This chain connects TRBV6-5 to TRBJ1-1; D not resolved. Germline CDR1 and CDR2: MNHEY and SVGAGI. The CDR3 runs 12 residues. V was trimmed by 6 bases and J by 9 bases, leaving 14 bases between them. The CDR3 is CASRTRDLQAFF. The CDR3 nucleotides read TGTGCCAGCAGGACTCGAGACCTTCAAGCTTTCTTT.

This sequence joins TRBV15 and TRBJ2-7; D might be TRBD1 (6 bases). The CDR3 spans 12 residues. The V gene lost 1 base and the J gene lost 5 bases, with 6 bases spanning the gap. In germline, CDR1 is LNHNV, CDR2 YYDKDF (reference sequence). CDR3 region: CATSRAGDEQYF. CDR3 coding DNA: TGTGCCACCAGCAGAGCAGGGGACGAGCAGTACTTC.

The chain uses TRBV6-1 and TRBJ1-1; 9 nucleotides align to TRBD1. V shed 4 bases and J 3 bases; nucleotides not matched to a gene: 6. The CDR3 contains 15 residues. Germline V lookup: CDR1 MNHNS, CDR2 SASEGT. The CDR3 nucleotides are TGTGCCAGCAGTGCAGGGACAGGGTCGGACACTGAAGCTTTCTTT. It encodes CASSAGTGSDTEAFF.

The chain couples TRBV19 to TRBJ2-1, with D maybe TRBD2 (7 bases). Per the germline V gene, CDR1 is LNHDA and CDR2 is SQIVND (reference sequence). Trimming pared 6 bases from V and 10 bases from J, leaving 25 bases between. CDR3 length: 16 residues. The CDR3 here is CASSKSGTRGLGEQFF. For the CDR3, the DNA is TGTGCCAGTAGCAAAAGCGGGACACGGGGACTTGGGGAGCAGTTCTTC.

The gene calls are TRBV7-8 and TRBJ1-1, with unresolved D. The germline V and J ends were trimmed by 6 bases and 7 bases, with 18 bases remaining between them. Germline V gene sequence: CDR1 SGHVS, CDR2 FQNEAQ. The CDR3 length is 14 residues. CDR3 coding DNA: TGTGCCAGCAGTAATAGGGAATGGACCTTTGAAGCTTTCTTT. Translation: CASSNREWTFEAFF.

The chain couples TRBV5-1 to TRBJ1-4; 7 bases map to TRBD1. Trimming took 3 bases from V and 7 from J; bases not matched to a gene: 12. The CDR3 runs 16 residues. Germline V gives CDR1 SGHRS, CDR2 YFSETQ. The CDR3 nucleotides read TGCGCCAGCAGCTCCGATCCGGGACAGAACTTTGAAAAACTGTTTTTT. Translation: CASSSDPGQNFEKLFF.

The chain carries TRBV6-5 and TRBJ2-7, with D unclear. Germline values: CDR1 MNHEY, CDR2 SVGAGI. CDR3 length: 11 amino acids. Between the trimmed V and J ends, which lost 8 bases and 4 bases, there was a span of 9 bases. CDR3 residues: CASSTGYEQYF. In DNA, the CDR3 is TGTGCCAGCTCCACCGGGTACGAGCAGTACTTC.

The chain employs TRBV14 and TRBJ2-5, with D perhaps given as TRBD1 or TRBD2 (5 bases each). Germline V CDR1 and CDR2: SGHDN, FVKESK. The length of the CDR3 is 13 residues. With 7 bases removed from V and 4 bases from J, the gap between germline ends came to 13 bases. Here the CDR3 DNA reads TGTGCCAGCAAAGGTTGGGACGGAGAGACCCAGTACTTC. Protein sequence: CASKGWDGETQYF. Supplemented by reference TRBV14 and TRBJ2-5, the full variable domain reads EAGVTQFPSHSVIEKGQTVTLRCDPISGHDNLYWYRRVMGKEIKFLLHFVKESKQDESGMPNNRFLAERTGGTYSTLKVQPAELEDSGVYFCASKGWDGETQYFGPGTRLLVL.

The J gene is TRBJ2-5, the V gene TRBV9, with a possible D match to TRBD1 (5 bases). The V gene lost 0 bases and the J gene lost 5 bases, with 14 bases spanning the gap. The CDR3 length is 15 residues. Germline V gene data show CDR1 as SGDLS and CDR2 as YYNGEE. CDR3 sequence (DNA): TGTGCCAGCAGCGTAGACGGCAGGGAAGAGGAGACCCAGTACTTC. It yields the protein CASSVDGREEETQYF.

The V gene is TRBV9, the J gene TRBJ1-5, with D possibly being TRBD1 (6 bases). This CDR3 has 16 residues. Trimming stripped 3 bases from V and 2 bases from J, with 15 bases between. CDR1 is SGDLS and CDR2 is YYNGEE in the germline V gene. The CDR3 is CASSGGAGHGNQPQHF. DNA for the CDR3: TGTGCCAGCAGCGGGGGGGCGGGTCATGGCAATCAGCCCCAGCATTTT.

The rearrangement joins TRBV5-4 to TRBJ2-5; 9 nucleotides align to TRBD1. Trimming took 4 bases from V and 5 from J; bases not matched to a gene: 6. CDR1 and CDR2 (germline): SGHNT, YYREEE (reference sequence). This CDR3 region has 14 residues. CDR3 loop: CASSGTGRRETQYF. DNA for the CDR3: TGTGCCAGCAGCGGGACAGGGAGGAGGGAGACCCAGTACTTC.

This chain connects TRBV30 to TRBJ1-2; 8 nucleotides agree with TRBD1. Germline CDR1 GTSNPN, CDR2 SVGIG (reference sequence). The CDR3 contains 14 residues. With V trimmed by 3 bases and J by 8 bases, 11 bases remained unmatched. CDR3 protein: CAWRGDRLPGGYTF. CDR3 in DNA: TGTGCCTGGAGGGGGGACAGGCTCCCTGGAGGCTACACCTTC.

This sequence joins TRBV25-1 and TRBJ2-6; possibly TRBD1 for D (5 bases). The CDR3 consists of 18 residues. Trimming took 5 bases from V and 5 from J, leaving 22 bases between them. Germline values: CDR1 MGHDK, CDR2 SYGVNS. The CDR3 sequence is CASSTNLDGQSRANVLTF. CDR3 sequence (DNA): TGTGCCAGCAGTACCAATTTAGATGGACAAAGTCGGGCCAACGTCCTGACTTTC.

The V gene is TRBV10-2, the J gene TRBJ2-3; no firm D call. The germline V and J ends were trimmed by 7 bases and 3 bases, with 14 bases remaining between them. This CDR3 is 14 amino acids long. Germline V CDR1 and CDR2: WSHSY, SAAADI. CDR3 sequence reads: CASTVGVGTDTQYF. DNA for the CDR3: TGCGCCAGCACTGTTGGGGTCGGGACAGATACGCAGTATTTT.

This chain uses TRBV21-1 with TRBJ1-1; TRBD1, the table's D call, lacks a check against the DNA. TRBV21-1 is an annotated pseudogene. CDR3 size: 16 residues. Written as DNA, the CDR3 is TGTGCCAGCAGCACCCGACAGGGGGCGCAGAACACTGAAGCTTTCTTT. Amino acids: CASSTRQGAQNTEAFF.

This chain links TRBV9 with TRBJ1-6; D gene uncertain. Per the germline V gene, CDR1 is SGDLS and CDR2 is YYNGEE. Trimming cost V 0 bases and J 14 bases, with 15 bases left between them. The CDR3 spans 14 residues. In DNA, the CDR3 is TGTGCCAGCAGCGTAGAGAACGGGAAGGGATCCCTCCACTTT. Its translation: CASSVENGKGSLHF.

This chain joins TRBV28 and TRBJ1-2; TRBD1 might be the D (6 bases). Germline assignment: CDR1 MDHEN and CDR2 SYDVKM. CDR3 length: 14 residues. Trimming stripped 3 bases from V and 4 bases from J, with 12 bases between. CDR3 in amino acids: CASSFVGGFYGYTF. CDR3 coding DNA: TGTGCCAGCAGTTTTGTTGGGGGCTTCTATGGCTACACCTTC.

The rearrangement links TRBV5-5 to TRBJ2-5; tentative D call: TRBD2 (7 bases). CDR1 and CDR2 from the germline V gene are SGHKS and YYEKEE (reference sequence). Deletions cut 4 bases from V and 0 bases from J, with 10 bases between. CDR3 length: 14 amino acids. The CDR3 nucleotides are TGTGCCAGCAGCGGGGGGGCTAACCAAGAGACCCAGTACTTC. It is translated as CASSGGANQETQYF.

This clone was counted only a few times. The chain is built from TRBV15 and TRBJ2-3, with 7 bases identical to TRBD1. V shed 5 bases and J 7 bases; nucleotides not matched to a gene: 3. The CDR3 consists of 12 residues. Germline CDR1 and CDR2: LNHNV and YYDKDF (reference sequence). CDR3 sequence: CATSRTGNTQYF. The CDR3, as DNA: TGTGCCACCAGCCGGACAGGAAATACGCAGTATTTT. Full variable domain (missing parts from reference TRBV15 and TRBJ2-3): DAMVIQNPRYQVTQFGKPVTLSCSQTLNHNVMYWYQQKSSQAPKLLFHYYDKDFNNEADTPDNFQSRRPNTSFCFLDIRSPGLGDTAMYLCATSRTGNTQYFGPGTRLTVL.

V and J are TRBV4-3 and TRBJ1-6, with unresolved D. V was shortened by 1 base and J by 5 bases, with 12 bases between the two germline ends. This CDR3 has 16 amino acids. Germline V gene data show CDR1 as LGHNA and CDR2 as YSLEER. As DNA, the CDR3 is TGCGCCAGCAGCCAAGGGGCGGGCGAAAATAATTCACCCCTCCACTTT. Its protein is CASSQGAGENNSPLHF.

The rearrangement links TRBV10-3 to TRBJ1-6, with a tentative D call TRBD1 (5 bases). This CDR3 has 15 amino acids. The germline gives CDR1 ENHRY, CDR2 SYGVKD. V dropped 2 bases and J dropped 7 bases, with 12 bases sitting between them. CDR3 sequence reads: CAISEGPGWNSPLHF. The CDR3 DNA sequence: TGTGCCATCAGTGAGGGCCCAGGGTGGAATTCACCCCTCCACTTT.

The chain recombines TRBV5-6 with TRBJ1-4; D is possibly TRBD1 (5 bases). This CDR3 contains 16 residues. Germline V lookup: CDR1 SGHDT, CDR2 YYEEEE. V was pared by 0 bases and J by 8 bases, with 17 bases between. CDR3 loop: CASSLVGRPAPEKLFF. The CDR3 DNA is TGTGCCAGCAGCTTGGTGGGACGGCCTGCTCCAGAAAAACTGTTTTTT.

The chain is built from TRBV29-1 and TRBJ2-2, with 8 nucleotides matching TRBD2. V lost 6 bases and J lost 7; bases outside the gene matches: 7. Germline assignment: CDR1 SQVTM and CDR2 ANQGSEA. This CDR3 is built from 13 residues. CDR3 sequence (DNA): TGCAGCGTCGCCCCAACTAGCGGCGGGGAGCTGTTTTTT. This codes for CSVAPTSGGELFF.